This paragraph covers one T cell receptor (beta chain) sequence. In germline, CDR1 is SGHTA, CDR2 FQGNSA. The CDR3 is 18 amino acids. The V end was cut by 1 base, the J end by 0 bases, with 18 bases between. Authors' data handling: Amplification with reference gene primers provided the estimates of nucleated cell counts. Libraries were prepared by immunoSEQ multiplex PCR; TCRdb keeps only in-frame clonotypes and omits some of them. Clone size and V and J calls were adopted from that table, with D and trimming inferred from the DNA. Of around 70,000 clones listed, 70% to 80% are singletons. The sample is drawn from a study of blood T cell repertoires in COVID-19. Study at large: From T cells, B-cell-depleted T cells, or PBMCs came the material, which was cDNA or gDNA.

The material sequenced was peripheral blood. The gene calls are TRBV7-2 and TRBJ1-1, with a possible D match to TRBD1 (5 bases). The receptor was derived from a man between 65 and 79 years old with acute or convalescent COVID-19. The CDR3 loop is CASSLGQGVGRMNTEAFF. In nucleotides, the CDR3 is TGTGCCAGCAGCTTAGGGCAGGGCGTTGGAAGAATGAACACTGAAGCTTTCTTT.